This T cell receptor beta chain appears in the sequencing data of a study of Ad26.COV2.S vaccination and SARS-CoV-2 variants. Indicated treatment: around 19 received Ad26.COV2.S at low or high dose, single or two shots; roughly five received placebo; per-sample allocation not given. Sampling happened 63 days after the first vaccine or placebo injection. Profiled with immunoSEQ multiplex PCR; TCRdb holds only in-frame clones, not every one. The sample includes about 470,000 clones, 90% of them seen just once. The sample was peripheral blood, taken in a trial of Ad26.COV2.S vaccine versus placebo. This TCR came from a person aged 18 to 65 who received the Ad26.COV2.S COVID-19 vaccine or a placebo.

CDR3 loop: CASSWRGMVGETQYF. CDR3 bases: TGTGCCAGCAGTTGGAGAGGGATGGTGGGAGAGACCCAGTACTTC. J is TRBJ2-5 and V is TRBV27; the D gene is possibly TRBD2 (5 bases). Trimming took off 4 bases at V and 4 bases at J, with 16 bases between the two ends. Germline V gene sequence: CDR1 MNHEY, CDR2 SMNVEV (reference sequence). The CDR3 extends over 15 amino acids.